The present TCR beta chain was sequenced within a study of blood T cell repertoires in COVID-19. On the study more broadly: Acute-phase and convalescent COVID-19 samples originated in the United States, Italy and Spain. T cells, B-cell-depleted T cells, or PBMCs provided the cDNA or gDNA that served as material.

This clone was detected only a few times. In the original workflow: Reference gene primer amplification gave estimated nucleated cell counts. Using immunoSEQ multiplex PCR, the repertoire was profiled, and TCRdb retains in-frame clones only, with some absent. Clone size and the V and J calls come from that table; the DNA yielded D and trimming. The table lists 200,000 or so clones, 88% of them singletons. This CDR3 has 16 amino acids. Looked up from germline, CDR1 is WSHSY and CDR2 is SAAADI. V lost 7 bases and J lost 2, with 20 bases in between. The material sequenced was peripheral blood. The chain joins TRBV10-2 to TRBJ1-2; perhaps TRBD1 as D (6 bases). The sequence was obtained from an older woman with acute or convalescent COVID-19. The CDR3 sequence: CASTPQKTGTNYGYTF. Here the CDR3 DNA reads TGCGCCAGCACCCCACAAAAGACAGGTACCAACTATGGCTACACCTTC.